This is a list of T cell receptor beta chains from one sample in a study of T cell repertoires in cytomegalovirus infection. The antigens for these receptors are not known. TCRdb analysed the reads with MiXCR anew, one entry per CDR3 protein. Of about 85,000 distinct CDR3 sequences listed, approximately 45% are singletons. Sequenced here: CD8+ T cells from cultured PBMCs, sampled from culture after CMV antigen stimulation. The receptors originated from a human donor in good health (CMV status not recorded). Some clones in this sample may be carry-over from other donors' samples. Both conserved end residues are part of each CDR3. D genes are given only for firm matches. Rows give clone size only sometimes, using once, few, many, or a class for an expanded clone.

D: .
J: TRBJ2-7
V: TRBV24-1
size: few
DNA: TGTGCCACCAGTGATCATGGGGCTCTGACGCCCTACGAGCAGTACTTC
CDR3: CATSDHGALTPYEQYF

D: .
J: TRBJ2-7
V: TRBV7-6
size: .
DNA: TGTGCTAGCAGCCCTTCCGGGGTGCGCGAGCAGTACTTC
CDR3: CASSPSGVREQYF

D: TRBD2
J: TRBJ2-7
V: TRBV7-9
size: few
DNA: TGTGCCAGCAGCTCCCCACTAGCGGTTTACGAGCAGTACTTC
CDR3: CASSSPLAVYEQYF

D: TRBD2
J: TRBJ2-7
V: TRBV7-9
size: .
DNA: TGTGCCAGCAGCTCGCCGTCGGGAGGGCCAGATAGTTCTCCCCACGAGCAGTACTTC
CDR3: CASSSPSGGPDSSPHEQYF

D: .
J: TRBJ1-1
V: TRBV7-9
size: .
DNA: TGTGCCAGCAGCATTGAGAACACTGAAGCTTTCTTT
CDR3: CASSIENTEAFF

D: TRBD2
J: TRBJ2-7
V: TRBV29-1
size: once
DNA: TGCAGCGTCTACGGACTAGCGAGCTCCTACGAGCAGTACTTC
CDR3: CSVYGLASSYEQYF

D: .
J: TRBJ1-1
V: TRBV19
size: .
DNA: TGTGCCAGTACTCCGGGACACTTTAACACTGAAGCTTTCTTT
CDR3: CASTPGHFNTEAFF

D: TRBD2
J: TRBJ2-1
V: TRBV4-1
size: .
DNA: TGCGCCAGCAGCCACAGGCTAGCGGGACTCAGCAATGAGCAGTTCTTC
CDR3: CASSHRLAGLSNEQFF

D: .
J: TRBJ2-7
V: TRBV7-6
size: .
DNA: TGTGCCAGCAGCTTACTCTCGGCAGACGACTCCTACGAGCAGTACTTC
CDR3: CASSLLSADDSYEQYF

D: .
J: TRBJ1-1
V: TRBV19
size: .
DNA: TGTGCCAGTAGTATTATCCACAGGGAGAAGGATTTGAACACTGAAGCTTTCTTT
CDR3: CASSIIHREKDLNTEAFF

D: .
J: TRBJ2-5
V: TRBV7-9
size: .
DNA: TGTGCCAGCAAAGGGGCGGATTCCCAAGAGACCCAGTACTTC
CDR3: CASKGADSQETQYF

D: TRBD2
J: TRBJ2-2
V: TRBV2
size: .
DNA: TGTGCCAGCATGGGGGGAGGGTTGACCGGGGAGCTGTTTTTT
CDR3: CASMGGGLTGELFF

D: TRBD1
J: TRBJ2-2
V: TRBV7-9
size: .
DNA: TGTGCCAGCAGATACCCGCAAGGGGGCGCGGACACCGGGGAGCTGTTTTTT
CDR3: CASRYPQGGADTGELFF

D: .
J: TRBJ2-7
V: TRBV5-1
size: .
DNA: TGCGCCAGCAGCTTGAAACTGGAGGGGGAGCAGTACTTC
CDR3: CASSLKLEGEQYF

D: TRBD2
J: TRBJ2-3
V: TRBV30
size: once
DNA: TGTGCCTCTTCATACCTAGCGGGGAGCACAGATACGCAGTATTTT
CDR3: CASSYLAGSTDTQYF

D: .
J: TRBJ1-5
V: TRBV6-1
size: few
DNA: TGTGCCAGCAGTGACGGCCGCAGTCAGCCCCAGCATTTT
CDR3: CASSDGRSQPQHF

D: .
J: TRBJ1-5
V: TRBV19
size: .
DNA: TGTGCCAGTAGTATACGCCGTCAGCGACACAATCAGCCCCAGCATTTT
CDR3: CASSIRRQRHNQPQHF

D: TRBD1
J: TRBJ1-4
V: TRBV12-3/TRBV12-4
size: few
DNA: TGTGCCAGCAGTGACAGGGTTGCTAATGAAAAACTGTTTTTT
CDR3: CASSDRVANEKLFF

D: TRBD1
J: TRBJ2-1
V: TRBV4-1
size: .
DNA: TGCGCCAGCAGCCCGAGGGACAGGAGCTACAATGAGCAGTTCTTC
CDR3: CASSPRDRSYNEQFF

D: TRBD2
J: TRBJ2-2
V: TRBV28
size: .
DNA: TGTGCCAGCAGCCCCTTGGGACTAGCGGGGAACACCGGGGAGCTGTTTTTT
CDR3: CASSPLGLAGNTGELFF

D: TRBD1
J: TRBJ1-2
V: TRBV7-8
size: .
DNA: TGTGCCAGCAGTTCCGGGACAGGGGACGGCTACACCTTC
CDR3: CASSSGTGDGYTF

D: .
J: TRBJ2-7
V: TRBV6-5
size: few
DNA: TGTGCCAGCAGTTACTCGGGGGGCTCTTCCTACGAGCAGTACTTC
CDR3: CASSYSGGSSYEQYF

D: .
J: TRBJ1-1
V: TRBV7-8
size: once
DNA: TGTGCCAGCAGCCGCAGACAGGCCCCCACTGAAGCTTTCTTT
CDR3: CASSRRQAPTEAFF

D: TRBD1
J: TRBJ2-7
V: TRBV11-2
size: .
DNA: TGTGCCAGCAAACGGACAGGCATCTACGAGCAGTACTTC
CDR3: CASKRTGIYEQYF

D: .
J: TRBJ2-7
V: TRBV19
size: .
DNA: TGTGCCAGTAGTCCAGAGAGCTCCTACGAGCAGTACTTC
CDR3: CASSPESSYEQYF

D: .
J: TRBJ2-2
V: TRBV11-2
size: .
DNA: TGTGCCAGCAGCGCAGAGGGGGGGCTAAACACCGGGGAGCTGTTTTTT
CDR3: CASSAEGGLNTGELFF

D: .
J: TRBJ2-7
V: TRBV20-1
size: .
DNA: TGCAGTGCTAGAGACGGCCAGCGGGACACCTACGAGCAGTACTTC
CDR3: CSARDGQRDTYEQYF

D: TRBD1
J: TRBJ1-6
V: TRBV7-9
size: .
DNA: TGTGCCAGCAGCTCATCCGGGACAGGTTATAATTCACCCCTCCACTTT
CDR3: CASSSSGTGYNSPLHF

D: .
J: TRBJ1-6
V: TRBV9
size: .
DNA: TGTGCCAGCAGCGTAGGAAATTCACCCCTCCACTTT
CDR3: CASSVGNSPLHF

D: .
J: TRBJ2-7
V: TRBV27
size: .
DNA: TGTGCCAGCGGTACCTACGAGCAGTACTTC
CDR3: CASGTYEQYF

D: .
J: TRBJ1-1
V: TRBV29-1
size: .
DNA: TGCAGCGTACCGGCAAAAGGGGACACTGAAGCTTTCTTT
CDR3: CSVPAKGDTEAFF

D: TRBD2
J: TRBJ2-2
V: TRBV7-6
size: .
DNA: TGTGCCAGCAGCTTTTCTAGCGGGATAGCCACCGGGGAGCTGTTTTTT
CDR3: CASSFSSGIATGELFF

D: .
J: TRBJ2-5
V: TRBV7-2
size: few
DNA: TGTGCCAGCAGCTTAGAGCGCCATCTGTACCAAGAGACCCAGTACTTC
CDR3: CASSLERHLYQETQYF

D: .
J: TRBJ2-5
V: TRBV11-2
size: .
DNA: TGTGCCAGCACCCGGGGGGCTGGGATAGAGACCCAGTACTTC
CDR3: CASTRGAGIETQYF

D: .
J: TRBJ2-1
V: TRBV9
size: .
DNA: TGTGCCAGCAGCGTAGAAAGTGGGGGCAATGAGCAGTTCTTC
CDR3: CASSVESGGNEQFF

D: TRBD2
J: TRBJ2-4
V: TRBV6-1
size: .
DNA: TGTGCCACCCCAGCGGGGGGGCCCAAAAACATTCAGTACTTC
CDR3: CATPAGGPKNIQYF

D: .
J: TRBJ2-1
V: TRBV7-6
size: many
DNA: TGTGCCAGCAGCTTAGCTCCCGGCAATGAGCAGTTCTTC
CDR3: CASSLAPGNEQFF

D: .
J: TRBJ2-3
V: TRBV7-3
size: .
DNA: TGTGCCAGCAGCTGGGGAACTACCGCAAGCACAGATACGCAGTATTTT
CDR3: CASSWGTTASTDTQYF

D: TRBD1
J: TRBJ1-2
V: TRBV7-2
size: many
DNA: TGTGCCAGCAGCCCACGGACAGGGGAGTATGGCTACACCTTC
CDR3: CASSPRTGEYGYTF

D: .
J: TRBJ1-1
V: TRBV5-1
size: many
DNA: TGTGCCAGCAGCTTAGGCACTGAAGCTTTCTTT
CDR3: CASSLGTEAFF

D: TRBD2
J: TRBJ2-1
V: TRBV10-3
size: few
DNA: TGTGCCATCAGTGAGTCGGGCGGGAGCTCCTACAATGAGCAGTTCTTC
CDR3: CAISESGGSSYNEQFF

D: .
J: TRBJ2-1
V: TRBV20-1
size: .
DNA: TGCAGTGCTAGGCGTGGGGGCACGATAAGCTCCTACAATGAGCAGTTCTTC
CDR3: CSARRGGTISSYNEQFF